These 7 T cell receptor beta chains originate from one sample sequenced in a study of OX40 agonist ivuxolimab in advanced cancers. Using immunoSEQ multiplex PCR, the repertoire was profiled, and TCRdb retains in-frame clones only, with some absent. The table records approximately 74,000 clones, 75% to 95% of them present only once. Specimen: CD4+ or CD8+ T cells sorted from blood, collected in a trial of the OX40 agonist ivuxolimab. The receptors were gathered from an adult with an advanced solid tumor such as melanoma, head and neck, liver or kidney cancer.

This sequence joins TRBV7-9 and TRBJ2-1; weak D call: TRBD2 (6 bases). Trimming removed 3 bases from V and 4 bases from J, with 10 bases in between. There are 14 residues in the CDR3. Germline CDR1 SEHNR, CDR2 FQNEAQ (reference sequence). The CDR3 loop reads CASSFGLRYNEQFF. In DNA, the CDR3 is TGTGCCAGCAGCTTTGGACTAAGATACAATGAGCAGTTCTTC.

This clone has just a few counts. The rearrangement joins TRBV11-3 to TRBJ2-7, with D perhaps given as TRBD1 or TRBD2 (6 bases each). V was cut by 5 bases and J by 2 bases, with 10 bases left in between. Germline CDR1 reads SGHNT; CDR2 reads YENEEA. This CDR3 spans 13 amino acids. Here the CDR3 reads CASSEGGPYEQYF. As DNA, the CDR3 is TGTGCCAGCAGCGAGGGGGGACCCTACGAGCAGTACTTC.

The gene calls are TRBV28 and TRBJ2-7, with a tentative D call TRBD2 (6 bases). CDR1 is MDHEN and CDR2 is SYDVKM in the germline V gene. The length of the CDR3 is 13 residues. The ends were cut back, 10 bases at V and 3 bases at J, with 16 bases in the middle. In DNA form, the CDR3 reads TGTGCCATCTCTTCGGGACTTAACTACGAGCAGTACTTC. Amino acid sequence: CAISSGLNYEQYF. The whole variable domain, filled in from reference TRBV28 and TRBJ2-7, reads DVKVTQSSRYLVKRTGEKVFLECVQDMDHENMFWYRQDPGLGLRLIYFSYDVKMKEKGDIPEGYSVSREKKERFSLILESASTNQTSMYLCAISSGLNYEQYFGPGTRLTVT.

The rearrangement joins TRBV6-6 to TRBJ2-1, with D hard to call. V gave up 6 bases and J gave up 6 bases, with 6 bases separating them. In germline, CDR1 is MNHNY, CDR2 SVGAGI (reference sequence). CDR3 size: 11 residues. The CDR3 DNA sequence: TGTGCCAGCAGGTTAATCAATGAGCAGTTCTTC. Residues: CASRLINEQFF.

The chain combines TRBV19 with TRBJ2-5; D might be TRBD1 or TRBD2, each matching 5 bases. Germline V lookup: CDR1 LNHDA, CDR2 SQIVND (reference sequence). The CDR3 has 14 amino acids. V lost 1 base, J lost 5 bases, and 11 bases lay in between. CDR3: CASSIALGTETQYF. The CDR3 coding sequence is TGTGCCAGTAGTATAGCTCTCGGGACGGAGACCCAGTACTTC.

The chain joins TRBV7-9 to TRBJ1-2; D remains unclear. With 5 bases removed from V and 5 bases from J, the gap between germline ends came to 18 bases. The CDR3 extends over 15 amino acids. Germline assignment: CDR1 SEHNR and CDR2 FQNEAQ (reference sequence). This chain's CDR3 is CASSGSGGRAYGYTF. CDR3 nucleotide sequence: TGTGCCAGCAGCGGGTCGGGAGGACGGGCTTATGGCTACACCTTC. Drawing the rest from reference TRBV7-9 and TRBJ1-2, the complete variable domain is DTGVSQNPRHKITKRGQNVTFRCDPISEHNRLYWYRQTLGQGPEFLTYFQNEAQLEKSRLLSDRFSAERPKGSFSTLEIQRTEQGDSAMYLCASSGSGGRAYGYTFGSGTRLTVV.

CDR3 loop: CASSLAPSSGLSTDTQYF. The DNA of the CDR3 is TGTGCCAGCAGCTTAGCCCCCTCTAGCGGCCTTAGCACAGATACGCAGTATTTT. The chain joins TRBV7-2 to TRBJ2-3, with 7 bases matching TRBD2. This CDR3 comprises 18 residues. Unmatched junction bases numbered 9, after V lost 0 bases and J lost 0 bases. Germline lookup yields CDR1 SGHTA and CDR2 FQGNSA.